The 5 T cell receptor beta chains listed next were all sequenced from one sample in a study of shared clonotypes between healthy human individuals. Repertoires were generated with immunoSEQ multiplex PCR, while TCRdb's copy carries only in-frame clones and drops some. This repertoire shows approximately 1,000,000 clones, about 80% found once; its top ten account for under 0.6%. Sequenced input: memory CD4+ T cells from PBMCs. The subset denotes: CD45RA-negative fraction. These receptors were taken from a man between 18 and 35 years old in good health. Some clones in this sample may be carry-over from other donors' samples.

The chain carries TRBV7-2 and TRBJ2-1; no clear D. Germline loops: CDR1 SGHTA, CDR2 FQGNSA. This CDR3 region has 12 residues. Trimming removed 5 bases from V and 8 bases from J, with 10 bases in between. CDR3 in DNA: TGTGCCAGCAGCCCGTTCATCGATGAGCAGTTCTTC. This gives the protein CASSPFIDEQFF.

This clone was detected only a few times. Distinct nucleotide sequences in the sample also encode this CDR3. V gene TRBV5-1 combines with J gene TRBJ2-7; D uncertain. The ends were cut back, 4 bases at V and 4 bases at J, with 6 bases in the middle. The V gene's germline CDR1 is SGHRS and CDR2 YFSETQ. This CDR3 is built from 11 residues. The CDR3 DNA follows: TGCGCCAGCAGCGAGGCTTACGAGCAGTACTTC. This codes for CASSEAYEQYF.

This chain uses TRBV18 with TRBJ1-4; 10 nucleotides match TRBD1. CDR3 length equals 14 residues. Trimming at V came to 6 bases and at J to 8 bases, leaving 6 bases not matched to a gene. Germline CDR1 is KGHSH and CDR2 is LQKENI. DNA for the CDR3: TGTGCCAGCTCGGAGACAGGGGGCGCGGAAAAACTGTTTTTT. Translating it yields CASSETGGAEKLFF. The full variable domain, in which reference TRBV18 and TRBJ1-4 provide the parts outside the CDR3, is NAGVMQNPRHLVRRRGQEARLRCSPMKGHSHVYWYRQLPEEGLKFMVYLQKENIIDESGMPKERFSAEFPKEGPSILRIQQVVRGDSAAYFCASSETGGAEKLFFGSGTQLSVL.

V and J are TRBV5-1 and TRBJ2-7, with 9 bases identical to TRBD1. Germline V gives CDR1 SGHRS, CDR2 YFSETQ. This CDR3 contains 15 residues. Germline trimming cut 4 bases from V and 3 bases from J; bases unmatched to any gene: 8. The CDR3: CASSLPGTGYYEQYF. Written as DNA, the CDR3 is TGCGCCAGCAGCCTTCCCGGGACAGGGTACTACGAGCAGTACTTC.

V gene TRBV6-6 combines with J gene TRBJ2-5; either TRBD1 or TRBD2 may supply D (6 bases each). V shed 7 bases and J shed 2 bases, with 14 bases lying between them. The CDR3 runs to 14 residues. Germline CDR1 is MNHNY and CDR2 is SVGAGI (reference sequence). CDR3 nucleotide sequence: TGTGCCAGCACTCGGGGGCAGTTTCAAGAGACCCAGTACTTC. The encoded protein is CASTRGQFQETQYF.